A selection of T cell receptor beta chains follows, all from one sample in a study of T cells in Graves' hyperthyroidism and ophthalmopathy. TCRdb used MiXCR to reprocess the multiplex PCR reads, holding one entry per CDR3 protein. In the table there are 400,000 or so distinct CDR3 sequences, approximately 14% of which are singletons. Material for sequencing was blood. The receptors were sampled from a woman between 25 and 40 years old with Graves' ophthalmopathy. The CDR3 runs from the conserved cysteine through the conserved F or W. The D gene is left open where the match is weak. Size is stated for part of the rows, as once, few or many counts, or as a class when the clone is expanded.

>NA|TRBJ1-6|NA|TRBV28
TGTGCCAGCACCCAACATGGACCCCCGTCTAATTCACCCCTCCACTTT
CASTQHGPPSNSPLHF
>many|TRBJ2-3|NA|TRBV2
TGTGCCAGCAGTGAAACCCAGGGGGGACCAGATACGCAGTATTTT
CASSETQGGPDTQYF
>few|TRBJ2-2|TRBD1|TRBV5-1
TGCGCCAGCAGGCCAGGGGGCGCGGCCGGGGAGCTGTTTTTT
CASRPGGAAGELFF
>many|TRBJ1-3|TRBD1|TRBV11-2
TGTGCCAGCAGCTCCCTCCGGGACAGGAGAAACACCATATATTTT
CASSSLRDRRNTIYF
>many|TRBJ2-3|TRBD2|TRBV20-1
TGCAGTGCTAGAGACTCTGAGAGCGGGGATATAGATACGCAGTATTTT
CSARDSESGDIDTQYF
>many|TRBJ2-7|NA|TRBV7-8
TGTGCCAGCAGCCCCGGATGGGGTTGGGGGCCTAATGACTACGAGCAGTACTTC
CASSPGWGWGPNDYEQYF
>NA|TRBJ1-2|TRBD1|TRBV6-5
TGTGCCAGCAGTTACCCCCGACAGGGGGGGGTCTATGGCTACACCTTC
CASSYPRQGGVYGYTF
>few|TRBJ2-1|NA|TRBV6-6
TGTGCCAGCAGTTACACCGGAACTAGCCCCTACAATGAGCAGTTCTTC
CASSYTGTSPYNEQFF
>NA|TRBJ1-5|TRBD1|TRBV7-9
TGTGCCAGCAGCCAGGGACAGGCTTATCAGCCCCAGCATTTT
CASSQGQAYQPQHF
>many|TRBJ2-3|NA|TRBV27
TGTGCCAGCAAGCGGACTTTTATTACAGATACGCAGTATTTT
CASKRTFITDTQYF
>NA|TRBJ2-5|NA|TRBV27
TGTGCCAGCGGAAAACCCCCAGAGACCCAGTACTTC
CASGKPPETQYF
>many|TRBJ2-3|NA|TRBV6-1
TGTGCCAGCAGTCAGGGTCGAAGGACAGATACGCAGTATTTT
CASSQGRRTDTQYF
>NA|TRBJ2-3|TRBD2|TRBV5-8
TGTGCCAGCAGCGGGGGGGTTGCCGGCACAGATACGCAGTATTTT
CASSGGVAGTDTQYF
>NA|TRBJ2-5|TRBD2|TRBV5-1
TGCGCCAGCACATCAGGCGGGGGTTTACAAGAGACCCAGTACTTC
CASTSGGGLQETQYF
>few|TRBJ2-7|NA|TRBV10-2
TGCGCCAGCAGTGAAGCGGGCTTCGAGCAGTACTTC
CASSEAGFEQYF
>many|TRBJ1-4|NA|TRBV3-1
TGTGCCAGCAGCCAAGGACTTCGGGACACCGGAAAACTGTTTTTT
CASSQGLRDTGKLFF
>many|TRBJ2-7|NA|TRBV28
TGTGCCAGCAGTTCTCCCCAGGATTCCAACGAGCAGTACTTC
CASSSPQDSNEQYF
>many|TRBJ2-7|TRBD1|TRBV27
TGTGCCAGCCGTTTATCGGGACAGTTCTACGAGCAGTACTTC
CASRLSGQFYEQYF
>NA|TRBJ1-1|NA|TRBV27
TGTGCCAGCAGTTTAGAGGACGGAAACACTGAAGCTTTCTTT
CASSLEDGNTEAFF
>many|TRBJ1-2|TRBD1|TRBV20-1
TGCAGTGCAACCGGGACAGCCTATGGCTACACCTTC
CSATGTAYGYTF
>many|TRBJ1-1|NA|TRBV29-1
TGCAGCGGATTGACAGGCTCTGACACTGAAGCTTTCTTT
CSGLTGSDTEAFF
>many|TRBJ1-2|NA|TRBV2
TGTGCCAGCAGTGAGGGGTGGGTGAGTGGCTACACCTTC
CASSEGWVSGYTF
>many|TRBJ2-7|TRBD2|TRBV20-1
TGCAGTGCTAGAGATCCAGTCGGACTAGCGTACGAGCAGTACTTC
CSARDPVGLAYEQYF
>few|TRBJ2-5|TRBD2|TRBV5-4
TGTGCCAGCACCCCTAGCGGGGGTTTTACGGAGACCCAGTACTTC
CASTPSGGFTETQYF
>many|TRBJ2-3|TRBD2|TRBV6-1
TGTGCCAGCAGCCGAAGACCCGGGACTAGCGGAGATACGCAGTATTTT
CASSRRPGTSGDTQYF
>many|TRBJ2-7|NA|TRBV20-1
TGCAGTGCTGTTAGGGACAACTACAAGCAGTACTTC
CSAVRDNYKQYF
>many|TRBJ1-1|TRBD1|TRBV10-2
TGCGCCAGCAGTGAGTGGCAGGGGGCCGCGAACACTGAAGCTTTCTTT
CASSEWQGAANTEAFF
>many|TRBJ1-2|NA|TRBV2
TGTGCCAGCACGACAGGTGACTATGGCTACACCTTC
CASTTGDYGYTF
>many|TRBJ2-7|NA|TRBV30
TGTGCCTGGACCGCGGACAGTCTTTTGGTCGAGCAGTACTTC
CAWTADSLLVEQYF
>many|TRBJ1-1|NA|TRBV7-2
TGTGCCAGCAGCTTCTTAGGACGGAAGAACACTGAAGCTTTCTTT
CASSFLGRKNTEAFF
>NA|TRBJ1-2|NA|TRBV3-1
TGTGCCAGCAGCCAAGATGGCTCGAGGAGCTATGGCTACACCTTC
CASSQDGSRSYGYTF
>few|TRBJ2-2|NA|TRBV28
TGTGCCAGCAGTCCCCTGGACCGAGCTTCCACCGGGGAGCTGTTTTTT
CASSPLDRASTGELFF
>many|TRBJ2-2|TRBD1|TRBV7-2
TGTGCCAGCAGCCACTGGGGACAGGGGGCTGCGAACACCGGGGAGCTGTTTTTT
CASSHWGQGAANTGELFF
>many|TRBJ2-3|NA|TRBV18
TGTGCCAGCTCGCTCAATCTCGCCACAGATACGCAGTATTTT
CASSLNLATDTQYF
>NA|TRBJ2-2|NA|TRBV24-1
TGTGCCACCAGTGTCCCAAACCGGGGGCCCTTCACCGGGGAGCTGTTTTTT
CATSVPNRGPFTGELFF
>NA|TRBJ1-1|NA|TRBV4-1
TGCGCCAGCAGCCAAGCAGGGTTCCCGAACACTGAAGCTTTCTTT
CASSQAGFPNTEAFF
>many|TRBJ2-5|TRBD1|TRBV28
TGTGCCAGCAGTTTATGGCAGGGACAGCAAGAGACCCAGTACTTC
CASSLWQGQQETQYF
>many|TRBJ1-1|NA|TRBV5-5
TGTGCCAGCAGCGGTACAGCGAGGAACACTGAAGCTTTCTTT
CASSGTARNTEAFF
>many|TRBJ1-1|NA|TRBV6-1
TGTGCCAGCAGTGGGGGGAAAGAGAACACTGAAGCTTTCTTT
CASSGGKENTEAFF
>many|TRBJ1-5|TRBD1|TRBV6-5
TGTGCCAGCAGTTTCCAACAGGGGAGTAACCAGCCCCAGCATTTT
CASSFQQGSNQPQHF
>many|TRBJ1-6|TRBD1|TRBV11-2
TGTGCCAGCAGCTTCTGGGGACAGGAGGTTTCACCCCTCCACTTT
CASSFWGQEVSPLHF
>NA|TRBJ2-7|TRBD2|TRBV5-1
TGTGCCAGCAGCACGGGTAGCGGGGACTACGAGCAGTACTTC
CASSTGSGDYEQYF
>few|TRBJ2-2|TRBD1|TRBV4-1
TGCGCCAGCAGCCAACCCTGGACAGGGGGCCAGACCGGGGAGCTGTTTTTT
CASSQPWTGGQTGELFF
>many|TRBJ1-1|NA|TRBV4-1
TGCGCCAGCAGCCAACGGCAGCGTATAGGGGCGAACACTGAAGCTTTCTTT
CASSQRQRIGANTEAFF
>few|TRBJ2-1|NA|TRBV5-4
TGTGCCAGCAGCCCCCAGGGTGGGGTACACAATGAGCAGTTCTTC
CASSPQGGVHNEQFF
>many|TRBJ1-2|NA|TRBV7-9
TGTGCCAGCAGCTCCGGAGGGCAGGGCTATGGCTACACCTTC
CASSSGGQGYGYTF
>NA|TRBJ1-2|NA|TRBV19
TGTGCCAGTAGTATTCACAGCCATGGCTACACCTTC
CASSIHSHGYTF
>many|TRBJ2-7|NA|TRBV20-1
TGCAGTGCTAGTGGTTTCGAGCAGTACTTC
CSASGFEQYF
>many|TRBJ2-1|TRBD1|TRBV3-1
TGTGCCAGCAGCCCCCGGGACAGGGATAATGAGCAGTTCTTC
CASSPRDRDNEQFF
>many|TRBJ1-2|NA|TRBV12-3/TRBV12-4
TGTGCCACCTCGAGGGGTTACTATGGCTACACCTTC
CATSRGYYGYTF
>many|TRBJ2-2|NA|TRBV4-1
TGCGCCAGCAGCTCCGTCAACGCGAACACCGGGGAGCTGTTTTTT
CASSSVNANTGELFF
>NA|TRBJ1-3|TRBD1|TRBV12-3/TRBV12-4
TGTGCCAGCAGTCAACGGACAGGGATGGGTGGAAACACCATATATTTT
CASSQRTGMGGNTIYF
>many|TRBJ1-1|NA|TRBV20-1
TGCAGTGCGGAAAGGCAGGGTCGGGGAGAACAGACTGAAGCTTTCTTT
CSAERQGRGEQTEAFF
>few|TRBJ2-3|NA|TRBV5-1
TGCGCCAGCAAACCCCTACAGGGCACAGATACGCAGTATTTT
CASKPLQGTDTQYF
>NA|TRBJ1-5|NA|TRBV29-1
TGCAGCGTTACAGACAGGAATCAGCCCCAGCATTTT
CSVTDRNQPQHF
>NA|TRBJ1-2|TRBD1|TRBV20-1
TGCAGTGCTAGAGTAGCCGGACAGGGCAACTATGGCTACACCTTC
CSARVAGQGNYGYTF
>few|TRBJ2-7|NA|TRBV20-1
TGCAGTGCCAAGAAACAGGGTCCCCTCTCCTACGAGCAGTACTTC
CSAKKQGPLSYEQYF
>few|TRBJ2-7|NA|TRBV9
TGTGCCAGCAGCGTAGTCGATTCCCCAGGGAGCCCCTACGAGCAGTACTTC
CASSVVDSPGSPYEQYF
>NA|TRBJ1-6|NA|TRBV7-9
TGTGCCAGCAGCCCGGGCCCTAATAATTCACCCCTCCACTTT
CASSPGPNNSPLHF